This TCR beta chain was retrieved from a study of memory CD4+ T cells and cytomegalovirus serostatus. At the level of the study: Donors were healthy Belgian adults, fewer than ten CMV seropositive and 20 to 25 seronegative.

The CDR3 is 13 residues long. Trimming left V 1 base short and J 1 base short, with 7 bases between. Germline-derived CDR1 and CDR2 are SQVTM and ANQGSEA. Measured with immunoSEQ multiplex PCR; TCRdb has only the in-frame clones, and not every one. The sample holds some 54,000 clones, over 60% seen once. A few counts support this clone. Single viable CD3+CD4+CD8-CD45RO+ cells were sorted as the memory CD4+ T cells. Sequenced material: memory CD4+ T cells from blood. The chain joins TRBV29-1 to TRBJ1-1, with D perhaps matching TRBD1 (5 bases). The source is an adult in good health and CMV-seropositive. The CDR3: CSVEGDGNTEAFF. CDR3 sequence (DNA): TGCAGCGTTGAAGGGGACGGGAACACTGAAGCTTTCTTT.